A selection of T cell receptor beta chains follows, all from one sample in a study of blood T cell repertoires in COVID-19. TCRdb keeps only in-frame clones here, not all; method: immunoSEQ multiplex PCR. Of under 200,000 clones listed, just over 85% were seen once; the top ten hold roughly 7%. Sequences were obtained from peripheral blood. These receptors were taken from a man aged 50 to 59 with active or convalescent COVID-19. Each CDR3 is given with its conserved first and last residue. D genes are given only for firm matches. Clone size is shown for a subset of rows, as once, few, many or a class of expanded clone.

clone size,V gene,D gene,J gene,CDR3 DNA,CDR3 protein
.,TRBV4-3,.,TRBJ1-1,TGCGCCAGCAGCCAACAGGGAATTAGGAACACTGAAGCTTTCTTT,CASSQQGIRNTEAFF
.,TRBV19,TRBD2,TRBJ2-4,TGTGCCAGTAGTATGACGTCAGGGAGGGGCAAAAACATTCAGTACTTC,CASSMTSGRGKNIQYF
.,TRBV19,.,TRBJ2-7,TGTGCCAGTAGTATTGTACACAGGGACTACGAGCAGTACTTC,CASSIVHRDYEQYF
once,TRBV5-6,TRBD2,TRBJ2-5,TGTGCCAGCAGCTTTGCGGGGGGGAGCGAGACCCAGTACTTC,CASSFAGGSETQYF
once,TRBV5-1,.,TRBJ1-1,TGCGCCAGCAGCTATAAAGGGGACACTGAAGCTTTCTTT,CASSYKGDTEAFF
once,TRBV7-3,.,TRBJ1-1,TGTGCCAGCAGCTTAGGACATAACACTGAAGCTTTCTTT,CASSLGHNTEAFF
.,TRBV7-2,.,TRBJ1-2,TGTGCCAGCAGCTTAGGACAGGTTTACCATGGCTACACCTTC,CASSLGQVYHGYTF
.,TRBV6-1,.,TRBJ2-7,TGTGCCAGCAGTGAAGAAGTCAGCTCCTACGAGCAGTACTTC,CASSEEVSSYEQYF
.,TRBV6-1,.,TRBJ1-2,TGTGCCAGCAGTGAGGGCCCCGCTAACTATGGCTACACCTTC,CASSEGPANYGYTF
.,TRBV7-3,.,TRBJ2-3,TGTGCCAGCAGCTTAAGTCTAGCCTCAAGAGGAGATACGCAGTATTTT,CASSLSLASRGDTQYF
.,TRBV5-1,.,TRBJ2-5,TGCGCCAGCAACCAACCCGGACGGGCGGGGGAGACCCAGTACTTC,CASNQPGRAGETQYF
once,TRBV19,.,TRBJ1-5,TGTGCCAGTAGTATCTCACAGCTCCTCAATCAGCCCCAGCATTTT,CASSISQLLNQPQHF
.,TRBV4-2,.,TRBJ1-1,TGTGCCAGCAGCCAAGACATAACAGACCGGACTGAAGCTTTCTTT,CASSQDITDRTEAFF
once,TRBV25-1,.,TRBJ2-1,TGTGCCAGCAGCACCCCAGGGGATGAGCAGTTCTTC,CASSTPGDEQFF
.,TRBV15,TRBD1,TRBJ1-6,TGTGCCACCAGCAGAGTTGCTGGACAGGGATCACCCCTCCACTTT,CATSRVAGQGSPLHF
.,TRBV9,.,TRBJ2-7,TGTGCCAGCAGCGGAATTCTTCGCGGGGACGAGCAGTACTTC,CASSGILRGDEQYF
.,TRBV5-1,TRBD1,TRBJ2-1,TGCGCCAGCAGCGGAAGGGACAGGGGGAATGAGCAGTTCTTC,CASSGRDRGNEQFF
once,TRBV20-1,.,TRBJ2-5,TGCAGTGCTACCAGAGCGGAGACCCAGTACTTC,CSATRAETQYF
.,TRBV2,TRBD1,TRBJ1-5,TGTGCCAGCAGGCAGGGGGCGATCACCCAGCCCCAGCATTTT,CASRQGAITQPQHF
.,TRBV15,.,TRBJ2-3,TGTGCCACCAGCGGGGTAGCGGTGGGGGACACAGATACGCAGTATTTT,CATSGVAVGDTDTQYF
.,TRBV18,TRBD1,TRBJ2-3,TGTGCCAGCTCGGGACAGCGGATTACAGATACGCAGTATTTT,CASSGQRITDTQYF
once,TRBV18,.,TRBJ1-1,TGTGCCAGCTCGCAGACCCCAGGGGCGGGAGGCACTGAAGCTTTCTTT,CASSQTPGAGGTEAFF
.,TRBV3-1/TRBV3-2,.,TRBJ1-6,TGTGCCAGCAGCCAAAGGGGGGGTGGTTCACCCCTCCACTTT,CASSQRGGGSPLHF
.,TRBV24-1,TRBD2,TRBJ2-3,TGTGCCACCAGTGACCCTACTAGCGGGAGTGTAGATACGCAGTATTTT,CATSDPTSGSVDTQYF
.,TRBV5-8,.,TRBJ1-2,TGTGCCAGCAGCTTTGGTCAGTCCTATGGCTACACCTTC,CASSFGQSYGYTF